Listed below are T cell receptor beta chains from one sample, sequenced in a study of Graves' ophthalmopathy and Graves' hyperthyroidism. Via MiXCR, TCRdb re-called the multiplex PCR reads, giving one row per CDR3 protein. The table lists under 350,000 distinct CDR3 sequences, roughly a sixth of them singletons. What was sequenced was peripheral blood. The receptors originated from an adult man with Graves' ophthalmopathy. The CDR3 runs from the conserved cysteine through the conserved F or W. The D gene is left open where the match is weak. Expanded clones are given a class, and other clones once, few, many or no size at all.

clone size	V gene	J gene	CDR3 length	D gene	CDR3 DNA	CDR3 protein
NA	TRBV18	TRBJ2-7	15	TRBD1	TGTGCCAGCTCACCAGGGACAGCGATGACCTACGAGCAGTACTTC	CASSPGTAMTYEQYF
many	TRBV20-1	TRBJ2-5	14	NA	TGCAGTGCCACTATCCCGATGATTCAAGAGACCCAGTACTTC	CSATIPMIQETQYF
many	TRBV27	TRBJ2-2	14	NA	TGTGCCAGCAGGATGACAGTGAACACCGGGGAGCTGTTTTTT	CASRMTVNTGELFF
many	TRBV6-5	TRBJ2-7	14	NA	TGTGCCAGCAGTTACTCTGGAGATCTATACGAGCAGTACTTC	CASSYSGDLYEQYF
NA	TRBV10-3	TRBJ2-5	16	NA	TGTGCCATCAGTGATAGCCGGGGGACGAAACAAGAGACCCTATACTTC	CAISDSRGTKQETLYF
many	TRBV7-8	TRBJ2-7	14	NA	TGTGCCAGCAGCCTCCTTGACGGACCCTACGAGCAGTACTTC	CASSLLDGPYEQYF
many	TRBV5-1	TRBJ2-7	14	TRBD2	TGCGCCAGCAGCTTCGGAGAGTCCGGGAGGGAGCAGTACTTC	CASSFGESGREQYF
many	TRBV4-2	TRBJ2-5	13	NA	TGTGCCAGCAGCCAAGATTGGGAAGAGACCCAGTACTTC	CASSQDWEETQYF
many	TRBV2	TRBJ1-2	17	TRBD1	TGTGCCAGCAGTATACCCGGGACAGGGGTCTCGGGGTATGGCTACACCTTC	CASSIPGTGVSGYGYTF
NA	TRBV30	TRBJ1-1	11	NA	TGTGCCTGGACAGCGCGTGTTGAAGCTTTCTTT	CAWTARVEAFF
many	TRBV7-2	TRBJ2-5	14	NA	TGTGCCAGCAGGCCGCAACAGGGCCAAGAGACCCAGTACTTC	CASRPQQGQETQYF
few	TRBV6-1	TRBJ2-2	16	NA	TGTGCCAGCAGTGAAGATGAGCGGTCGTACACCGGGGAGCTGTTTTTT	CASSEDERSYTGELFF
many	TRBV20-1	TRBJ2-7	16	TRBD2	TGCAGTGCTAGAAGGGATAGCGGGAGGGCCGGGTTGGAGCAGTACTTC	CSARRDSGRAGLEQYF
many	TRBV12-3/TRBV12-4	TRBJ1-1	14	NA	TGTGCCAGCAGTCAGGGAAAAGTGAACACTGAAGCTTTCTTT	CASSQGKVNTEAFF
many	TRBV27	TRBJ1-1	18	NA	TGTGCCAGCAGTTTGGATTTCAGTCAGATAAAGGGGAACACTGAAGCTTTCTTT	CASSLDFSQIKGNTEAFF
many	TRBV9	TRBJ2-5	14	TRBD2	TGTGCCAGCAGTAGCGGGGGGACAGTCGAGACCCAGTACTTC	CASSSGGTVETQYF
many	TRBV29-1	TRBJ1-1	13	NA	TGCAGCGTTGAAAACGTGGGAGGCACTGAAGCTTTCTTT	CSVENVGGTEAFF
many	TRBV28	TRBJ1-2	15	NA	TGTGCCAGCAGCTCTGGGCTCCTTTCTAACTATGGCTACACCTTC	CASSSGLLSNYGYTF
many	TRBV4-3	TRBJ1-1	15	NA	TGCGCCAGCAGCCAAGACGCCGAACTGAACACTGAAGCTTTCTTT	CASSQDAELNTEAFF
many	TRBV5-1	TRBJ2-7	15	TRBD2	TGCGCCAGCAGCCAAACTAGCGGGAGTTTCGACGAGCAGTACTTC	CASSQTSGSFDEQYF
many	TRBV24-1	TRBJ1-5	13	NA	TGTGCCACCAGTGCTAGGGATGATCAGCCCCAGCATTTT	CATSARDDQPQHF
many	TRBV5-1	TRBJ2-2	16	NA	TGCGCCAGCAGCTTGGCCTTGGGGACTTTTACCGGGGAGCTGTTTTTT	CASSLALGTFTGELFF
many	TRBV30	TRBJ1-3	14	NA	TGTGCCTGGAGTGGGTCGTCCTCTGGAAACACCATATATTTT	CAWSGSSSGNTIYF
many	TRBV4-1	TRBJ2-7	16	NA	TGCGCCAGCAGCCAAGATGCATTGCGATACTCCTACGAGCAGTACTTC	CASSQDALRYSYEQYF
many	TRBV6-2/TRBV6-3	TRBJ2-7	16	NA	TGTGCCAGCAGAAAATCGACGGGGGTATACGTATACGAGCAGTACTTC	CASRKSTGVYVYEQYF
NA	TRBV28	TRBJ2-2	14	TRBD1	TGTGCCAGCAGCCGGGACAGGGCTCCCGGGGAGCTGTTTTTT	CASSRDRAPGELFF
many	TRBV9	TRBJ2-6	18	NA	TGTGCCAGCAGCCCCACGACAGGTGAAGGCTCTGGGGCCAACGTCCTGACTTTC	CASSPTTGEGSGANVLTF
NA	TRBV20-1	TRBJ1-1	14	NA	TGCAGTGCTAGAGATGGGGTCCTCAGGTTTGAAGCTTTCTTT	CSARDGVLRFEAFF
many	TRBV4-1	TRBJ2-7	15	TRBD2	TGCGCCAGCAGCCAAACTAGCGGGGGAGCCTACGAGCAGTACTTC	CASSQTSGGAYEQYF
many	TRBV7-9	TRBJ2-7	14	NA	TGTGCCAGCAGCTTAATTTTAGCGCCCTACGAGCAGTACTTC	CASSLILAPYEQYF
many	TRBV5-1	TRBJ1-1	14	NA	TGCGCCAGCAGCTCGACAGTCTCGAACACTGAAGCTTTCTTT	CASSSTVSNTEAFF
many	TRBV14	TRBJ2-2	16	NA	TGTGCCAGCAGCCAAGAGGGCAGGCCGAACACCGGGGAGCTGTTTTTT	CASSQEGRPNTGELFF
NA	TRBV6-5	TRBJ1-2	14	NA	TGTGCCAGCAGTTATAGTCAGACCCTATATGGCTACACCTTC	CASSYSQTLYGYTF
many	TRBV6-5	TRBJ1-1	17	TRBD1	TGTGCCAGCAGTCACCGAGAAGGACAGGGGCCGAACACTGAAGCTTTCTTT	CASSHREGQGPNTEAFF
many	TRBV5-1	TRBJ1-1	16	TRBD1	TGCGCCAGCAGCCCGGTGACAGGGGGCGAGACCACTGAAGCTTTCTTT	CASSPVTGGETTEAFF
many	TRBV18	TRBJ1-1	15	NA	TGTGCCAGCTCGCGGGGGCAGGGAGGTATCACTGAAGCTTTCTTT	CASSRGQGGITEAFF
many	TRBV6-5	TRBJ1-1	15	NA	TGTGCCAGCAGCTACCTACACCTTGGGAACACTGAAGCTTTCTTT	CASSYLHLGNTEAFF
many	TRBV27	TRBJ2-3	14	NA	TGTGCCAGCAGTTTATCCAGGGACACAGATACGCAGTATTTT	CASSLSRDTDTQYF
many	TRBV7-8	TRBJ2-2	16	TRBD2	TGTGCCAGCAGCCCGATAGCGGGACGATTCACCGGGGAGCTGTTTTTT	CASSPIAGRFTGELFF
many	TRBV6-5	TRBJ2-2	14	NA	TGTGCCAGCAGTTACGGGACACGCACCGGGGAGCTGTTTTTT	CASSYGTRTGELFF
many	TRBV27	TRBJ2-5	15	TRBD2	TGTGCCAGCAGGCTAGCGGGAGGGCCAGGAGAGACCCAGTACTTC	CASRLAGGPGETQYF
NA	TRBV6-1	TRBJ2-7	15	TRBD1	TGTGCCAGCAGAGCTCAGGACAGGGACCACTACGAGCAGTACTTC	CASRAQDRDHYEQYF
NA	TRBV29-1	TRBJ2-5	12	TRBD1	TGCAGCACGAGGACAGGGCGAGAGACCCAGTACTTC	CSTRTGRETQYF
many	TRBV6-1	TRBJ2-5	12	NA	TGTGCCACCCTGTGGAGTGACGGGACCCAGTACTTC	CATLWSDGTQYF
many	TRBV29-1	TRBJ2-5	12	NA	TGCAGCGTTGCCCCATTATCAGAGACCCAGTACTTC	CSVAPLSETQYF